The TCR beta chain described here comes from a study of blood T cell repertoires in COVID-19. Study details: The cDNA or gDNA used as material had been derived from T cells, B-cell-depleted T cells, or PBMCs.

This CDR3 comprises 16 residues. V was clipped by 5 bases and J by 0 bases, with 11 bases between them. CDR1 and CDR2 (germline): MDHEN, SYDVKM. The protocol was immunoSEQ multiplex PCR, while the TCRdb copy is restricted to in-frame clones and leaves out a portion. Among over 100,000 clones listed, about 91% were seen once. The sequence derives from a young man with acute or convalescent COVID-19. Input material: peripheral blood. V gene TRBV28 combines with J gene TRBJ2-6, with D possibly TRBD2 on 6 matching bases. In DNA form, the CDR3 reads TGTGCCAGCAGTCCACACGGGGGCTCTGGGGCCAACGTCCTGACTTTC. As protein: CASSPHGGSGANVLTF.